This entry is about one T cell receptor beta chain. The sample is drawn from a study of early T cells in non-severe SARS-CoV-2 infection. The CDR3 has 15 amino acids. Unique molecular identifiers were affixed to single, distinct cDNA molecules. TCRdb redid the calling of the 5' RACE reads with MiXCR, one entry per CDR3 protein. The data hold about 83,000 distinct CDR3 sequences, with roughly an eighth observed a single time. J is TRBJ1-5 and V is TRBV3-2; TRBD1 was called by the table and not checked on the DNA. TRBV3-2 is deemed a pseudogene. The clonotype was recovered from an adult who was a healthcare worker with PCR-confirmed SARS-CoV-2 infection or an uninfected control (not recorded which). Sample: whole blood. This CDR3 is CASGQVRRSNQPQHF. CDR3 nucleotide sequence: TGTGCCAGCGGACAGGTTCGAAGGAGCAATCAGCCCCAGCATTTT.